This T cell receptor beta chain appears in the sequencing data of a study of radiotherapy plus CTLA-4 blockade in lung cancer. Study-wide background: With about a third of patients having disease control, objective responses were seen in approximately 18%.

Sequencing used immunoSEQ multiplex PCR; TCRdb keeps in-frame clones, though not all of them. Of approximately 38,000 clones in the sample, 80% to 90% were seen once. Patients had chemo-refractory metastatic non-small-cell lung cancer and received focal radiation plus CTLA-4 blockade that used ipilimumab. Study outcomes and limitations: The study found tumor-derived TCR clones expanded in blood after radiotherapy plus ipilimumab.

Concerning this clone itself: The antigen is not known.

This specimen was peripheral blood, taken from a patient treated with radiotherapy plus ipilimumab. The receptor comes from a human donor with non-small cell lung cancer whose response to radiotherapy plus ipilimumab could not be evaluated.

Written as DNA, the CDR3 is TGCGCCAGCAGCTTGGTGGATAGGACAGGGGCTGAAGCTTTCTTT. Encoded protein: CASSLVDRTGAEAFF. This chain joins TRBV5-1 and TRBJ1-1, with TRBD1 identical over 9 bases. CDR3 size: 15 residues. V dropped 0 bases and J dropped 6; count of bases not matched to a gene: 6. Looked up from germline, CDR1 is SGHRS and CDR2 is YFSETQ.